This TCR beta chain originates from a study of T cell responses to AZD1222 COVID-19 vaccine. This clone was picked up a small number of times. Its target is unknown. Study-wide findings and caveats: Only after the peak T cell response were repertoires sampled.

The CDR3 has 13 residues. Between the trimmed V and J ends, which lost 6 bases and 8 bases, there was a span of 16 bases. Assay: immunoSEQ multiplex PCR; the TCRdb copy retains only in-frame clones and omits some. The sample holds about 120,000 clones, around 90% seen once. The V and J genes are TRBV12-3 or TRBV12-4 and TRBJ1-2, with a weak D call TRBD1 (5 bases). The sequencing here drew on peripheral blood, taken on day 0 of AZD1222 vaccination. This sequence originates from an adult in good health. For the CDR3, the DNA is TGTGCCAGCAGCCGGTCCCGGGCAGGGGGCTACACCTTC. Translating gives CASSRSRAGGYTF.